This T cell receptor (beta chain) appears in the sequencing data of a study of control samples from healthy donors and cancer patients (dated by TCRdb to 2020 to 2022). Libraries were built with the immunoSEQ multiplex PCR assay. TCRdb provides this immuneACCESS table in a form limited to in-frame rearrangements. Some clones are lacking; in checked studies, under half of them reflect an unresolved V gene, and why the rest are absent is not known. This sample is represented by tens of thousands of clones; around 89% of them were singletons. The ten largest clones capture around 14% of the sample. Germline trimming: 5 bases from V, 3 bases from J; junction bases outside gene matches: 5. The CDR3 has 15 amino acids, counting the end cysteine and phenylalanine. This entry keeps only the CDR3 DNA: 45 bases, framed from base 1. CDR1 SGHVS and CDR2 FQNEAQ are derived from the germline V gene. Of note for this clone: It has no known antigen specificity. Base-call qualities are not available, and no considerably larger clone is one nucleotide away.

This chain is built from TRBV7-8 and TRBJ1-5, with 9 middle bases fitting TRBD1. Sequenced material: blood. The TCR originated in a woman aged 70-85 years in good health. The CDR3 reads as follows: CASSRDRGINQPQHF. The bases are TGTGCCAGCAGCCGAGACAGGGGGATCAATCAGCCCCAGCATTTT.